Each of the 27 T cell receptor beta chains below was sequenced from the same sample in a study of T cell responses to AZD1222 COVID-19 vaccine listed by TCRdb under 2021. The time point label, read with the paper, signifies: baseline before first vaccination. Receptor libraries were prepared by the immunoSEQ multiplex PCR assay. Held by TCRdb, this immuneACCESS table contains in-frame sequences only and omits some clones. Under half of the omission traces to an unresolved V gene where checked; the cause of the rest is unknown. Here the sample has roughly 190,000 clones; just over 90% occur a single time. The ten largest clones capture 0.99% of the sample. The material sequenced was peripheral blood, taken on day 0 of AZD1222 vaccination. The receptors were sampled from an adult in good health.

The chain is built from TRBV24-1 and TRBJ1-5; D is unclear. This CDR3 has 13 residues. V was clipped by 5 bases and J by 4 bases, with 8 bases between them. Per the germline V gene, CDR1 is KGHDR and CDR2 is SFDVKD. This CDR3 reads CATSGADNQPQHF. The CDR3 nucleotides are TGTGCCACCAGTGGTGCAGATAATCAGCCCCAGCATTTT.

The rearrangement joins TRBV9 to TRBJ2-5, with D maybe TRBD2 (5 bases). Deletions cut 0 bases from V and 5 bases from J, with 17 bases between. The CDR3 runs to 16 residues. Germline V gives CDR1 SGDLS, CDR2 YYNGEE. The CDR3 here is CASSVGRAGLYETQYF. The CDR3 DNA reads TGTGCCAGCAGCGTAGGGCGGGCCGGCTTGTACGAGACCCAGTACTTC.

The chain carries TRBV18 and TRBJ1-4; 7 nucleotides match TRBD1. Per germline, CDR1 KGHSH and CDR2 LQKENI. Germline trimming cut 0 bases from V and 8 bases from J; bases unmatched to any gene: 6. This CDR3 comprises 15 residues. DNA of the CDR3: TGTGCCAGCTCACCACCGGTCCGACAGGGAGAAAAACTGTTTTTT. Its translation is CASSPPVRQGEKLFF.

The chain carries TRBV15 and TRBJ1-2; D not certain. Deletions cut 1 base from V and 7 bases from J, with 19 bases between. Looked up from germline, CDR1 is LNHNV and CDR2 is YYDKDF (reference sequence). This CDR3 has 16 amino acids. CDR3 nucleotide sequence: TGTGCCACCAGCAGAGGGCGAGGGCCCGAGGTGCGTGGCTACACCTTC. It yields the protein CATSRGRGPEVRGYTF. Full variable domain (remainder filled in from reference TRBV15 and TRBJ1-2): DAMVIQNPRYQVTQFGKPVTLSCSQTLNHNVMYWYQQKSSQAPKLLFHYYDKDFNNEADTPDNFQSRRPNTSFCFLDIRSPGLGDTAMYLCATSRGRGPEVRGYTFGSGTRLTVV.

V is TRBV27 and J is TRBJ1-1; D unresolved. Germline V gene sequence: CDR1 MNHEY, CDR2 SMNVEV (reference sequence). This CDR3 comprises 14 residues. Trimming stripped 2 bases from V and 0 bases from J, with 7 bases between. CDR3 sequence reads: CASSLGGVNTEAFF. CDR3 sequence (DNA): TGTGCCAGCAGTTTAGGCGGGGTGAACACTGAAGCTTTCTTT.

V gene TRBV9 combines with J gene TRBJ1-2; D call uncertain. The CDR3 is 16 residues long. Per germline, CDR1 SGDLS and CDR2 YYNGEE. The V end lost 0 bases, the J end lost 2 bases, and 14 bases lay between the germline ends. The CDR3 region is CASSVASRKGNYGYTF. Written as DNA, the CDR3 is TGTGCCAGCAGCGTAGCATCGCGAAAGGGAAACTATGGCTACACCTTC.

This sequence joins TRBV3-1 (or the pseudogene TRBV3-2) and TRBJ1-2; D possibly corresponds to TRBD1 (6 bases). The CDR3 length is 16 residues. CDR1 is LGHDT, CDR2 YNNKEL, per germline (reference sequence). Trimming removed 0 bases from V and 2 bases from J, with 13 bases in between. This chain's CDR3 is CASSQDGRGENYGYTF. DNA of the CDR3: TGTGCCAGCAGCCAAGATGGCAGGGGTGAAAACTATGGCTACACCTTC.

The rearrangement joins TRBV19 to TRBJ1-5, with TRBD1 matching 7 bases. The CDR3 extends over 16 amino acids. Germline values: CDR1 LNHDA, CDR2 SQIVND (reference sequence). The J segment lost 2 bases and the V segment lost 0 bases, leaving 4 bases of the junction unmatched. The CDR3 DNA sequence: TGTGCCAGTAGTATAGATTGGCAGGGGGGCAATCAGCCCCAGCATTTT. It yields the protein CASSIDWQGGNQPQHF.

CDR3 region: CASSQWGAGPDTQYF. CDR3 coding DNA: TGTGCCAGCAGCCAATGGGGGGCCGGCCCAGATACGCAGTATTTT. The rearrangement links TRBV3-1 (or the pseudogene TRBV3-2) to TRBJ2-3, with D perhaps TRBD1 or TRBD2 (6 bases each). There are 15 residues in the CDR3. Trimming removed 2 bases at V and 4 bases at J, with 13 bases between. The germline V gene has CDR1 LGHDT and CDR2 YNNKEL (reference sequence).

The chain has TRBV5-6 and TRBJ1-2; D uncertain. The CDR3 spans 14 residues. Trimming took 0 bases from V and 4 from J, leaving 10 bases between them. The germline V gene has CDR1 SGHDT and CDR2 YYEEEE. The CDR3 nucleotides are TGTGCCAGCAGCTTGGCTCGCAGAACCTATGGCTACACCTTC. Its translation is CASSLARRTYGYTF.

The chain carries TRBV19 and TRBJ2-5; TRBD1 agrees at 12 bases. The ends lost 4 bases at V and 1 base at J; junction bases unmatched: 1. The germline CDR1 and CDR2 sequences are LNHDA and SQIVND (reference sequence). CDR3 size: 15 residues. Here the CDR3 reads CASSRDRGLQETQYF. In DNA, the CDR3 is TGTGCCAGTAGTAGGGACAGGGGGCTCCAAGAGACCCAGTACTTC.

The chain joins TRBV10-2 to TRBJ1-6; tentative D call: TRBD1 (6 bases). V was pared by 0 bases and J by 0 bases, with 9 bases between. Germline V gene data show CDR1 as WSHSY and CDR2 as SAAADI. This CDR3 contains 17 residues. The CDR3 DNA sequence: TGCGCCAGCAGTGAGTCCAGGGGAAGCTCCTATAATTCACCCCTCCACTTT. It specifies CASSESRGSSYNSPLHF.

This clone turned up a few times. The V call is TRBV7-2, the J call TRBJ1-2; D is undetermined. Germline values: CDR1 SGHTA, CDR2 FQGNSA. This CDR3 contains 16 residues. V was trimmed by 3 bases and J by 0 bases, leaving 14 bases between them. CDR3 coding DNA: TGTGCCAGCAGCTTTTTACCGTCAGCCACTAACTATGGCTACACCTTC. Protein product: CASSFLPSATNYGYTF. Drawing the rest from reference TRBV7-2 and TRBJ1-2, the complete variable domain is GAGVSQSPSNKVTEKGKDVELRCDPISGHTALYWYRQSLGQGLEFLIYFQGNSAPDKSGLPSDRFSAERTGGSVSTLTIQRTQQEDSAVYLCASSFLPSATNYGYTFGSGTRLTVV.

The chain recombines TRBV9 with TRBJ1-2; 7 bases fit TRBD1. Germline V CDR1 and CDR2: SGDLS, YYNGEE. The CDR3 has 15 residues. The V gene end was trimmed by 4 bases and the J gene end by 3 bases; junction bases not matched to a gene: 9. CDR3 in amino acids: CASSPQGGGHYGYTF. CDR3 nucleotide sequence: TGTGCCAGCAGCCCCCAGGGGGGAGGGCACTATGGCTACACCTTC.

V and J are TRBV2 and TRBJ1-1; tentatively, D is TRBD1 (5 bases). Germline CDR1 and CDR2: SNHLY and FYNNEI. The V and J ends lost 9 bases and 2 bases respectively, with 7 bases between them. The CDR3 covers 11 residues. The CDR3 is CARQANTEAFF. CDR3 sequence (DNA): TGTGCCAGACAGGCAAACACTGAAGCTTTCTTT.

The rearrangement joins TRBV7-2 to TRBJ2-7, with 11 nucleotides matching TRBD2. J gave up 3 bases and V 1 base, and 8 bases lay outside the gene matches. The CDR3 covers 17 residues. Germline V gives CDR1 SGHTA, CDR2 FQGNSA. CDR3: CASSLVPGLAEGYEQYF. The CDR3 nucleotides are TGTGCCAGCAGCTTAGTACCGGGACTAGCGGAGGGCTACGAGCAGTACTTC.

The V gene is TRBV2, the J gene TRBJ1-5, with 9 bases matching TRBD1. With 6 bases clipped from V and 10 bases from J, the junction kept 1 base outside the gene matches. This CDR3 has 11 amino acids. CDR1 and CDR2 from the germline V gene are SNHLY and FYNNEI. The CDR3 loop reads CASRDRGPQHF. CDR3 DNA: TGTGCCAGCAGGGACAGGGGTCCCCAGCATTTT.

This clone has only a few counts. The chain employs TRBV5-6 and TRBJ2-7; TRBD1 matches at 8 bases. V was pared by 4 bases and J by 0 bases, with 6 bases of the junction left unmatched. The CDR3 consists of 15 residues. Germline loops: CDR1 SGHDT, CDR2 YYEEEE. The CDR3 sequence is CASSPWTGTSYEQYF. CDR3 DNA sequence: TGTGCCAGCAGCCCCTGGACAGGGACCTCCTACGAGCAGTACTTC. Using reference TRBV5-6 and TRBJ2-7 for the parts outside the CDR3, the full variable domain is DAGVTQSPTHLIKTRGQQVTLRCSPKSGHDTVSWYQQALGQGPQFIFQYYEEEERQRGNFPDRFSGHQFPNYSSELNVNALLLGDSALYLCASSPWTGTSYEQYFGPGTRLTVT.

The chain uses TRBV14 and TRBJ1-2; D ambiguous. Germline assignment: CDR1 SGHDN and CDR2 FVKESK. This CDR3 spans 14 amino acids. V was trimmed by 0 bases and J by 4 bases, leaving 9 bases between them. The CDR3 bases are TGTGCCAGCAGCCAAGAGGGTGCAATCTATGGCTACACCTTC. As protein: CASSQEGAIYGYTF.

The chain is built from TRBV3-1 (or the pseudogene TRBV3-2) and TRBJ1-2, with 8 bases fitting TRBD1. Germline-derived CDR1 and CDR2 are LGHDT and YNNKEL (reference sequence). J was trimmed by 7 bases and V by 5 bases; bases with no gene match: 12. The CDR3 is 15 residues long. CDR3 coding DNA: TGTGCCAGCAGCACCCAGGACAGGGCAGGTTTTGGCTACACCTTC. Amino acids: CASSTQDRAGFGYTF.

The chain recombines TRBV27 with TRBJ2-5, with D unclear. V was cut by 3 bases and J by 2 bases, with 10 bases left in between. The CDR3 runs to 14 residues. The germline CDR1 and CDR2 sequences are MNHEY and SMNVEV (reference sequence). CDR3 coding DNA: TGTGCCAGCAGTTTGGTCGGGTTACAAGAGACCCAGTACTTC. Translated: CASSLVGLQETQYF.

V is TRBV24-1 and J is TRBJ2-4, with D possibly matching TRBD1 (6 bases). Per germline, CDR1 KGHDR and CDR2 SFDVKD. This CDR3 spans 12 amino acids. Trimming removed 4 bases from V and 12 bases from J, with 12 bases in between. This CDR3 is CATSETGRTQYF. CDR3 nucleotide sequence: TGTGCCACCAGTGAGACAGGCCGGACTCAGTACTTC.

This clone was counted only a few times. The chain has TRBV10-1 and TRBJ2-7; possibly TRBD1 for D (7 bases). Germline CDR1 is WNHNN and CDR2 is SYGVQD (reference sequence). The CDR3 totals 12 residues. V gave up 7 bases and J gave up 4 bases, with 11 bases separating them. Here the CDR3 DNA reads TGCGCCAGCAAGACAGGGACTTACGAGCAGTACTTC. It encodes CASKTGTYEQYF.

V gene TRBV2 combines with J gene TRBJ1-4, with D possibly TRBD1 on 5 matching bases. The CDR3 is 13 amino acids. Trimming stripped 4 bases from V and 7 bases from J, with 10 bases between. The V gene's germline CDR1 is SNHLY and CDR2 FYNNEI. Written as DNA, the CDR3 is TGTGCCAGCAGTGGTAGGGACGGTGAAAAACTGTTTTTT. It codes for CASSGRDGEKLFF.

The V call is TRBV7-6, the J call TRBJ2-1; unclear D gene. The CDR3 sequence is 15 residues long. CDR1 SGHVS and CDR2 FNYEAQ come from the germline V gene. The V end lost 6 bases, the J end lost 4 bases, and 16 bases lay between the germline ends. The CDR3 spells CASSFSSGQYNEQFF. The CDR3, as DNA: TGTGCCAGCAGTTTTTCCTCCGGGCAGTACAATGAGCAGTTCTTC.

The chain carries TRBV29-1 and TRBJ2-2; weak D call: TRBD1 (7 bases). The CDR3 sequence is 14 residues long. V dropped 5 bases and J dropped 4 bases, with 14 bases sitting between them. Germline CDR1 SQVTM, CDR2 ANQGSEA. The CDR3 bases are TGCAGCGTTTCCCGACAGGGAGGCACCGGGGAGCTGTTTTTT. Its translation is CSVSRQGGTGELFF.

The chain couples TRBV6-5 to TRBJ2-1; 11 bases match TRBD1. With 5 bases clipped from V and 4 bases from J, the junction kept 4 bases outside the gene matches. Germline V gives CDR1 MNHEY, CDR2 SVGAGI. The CDR3 extends over 15 amino acids. CDR3 sequence (DNA): TGTGCCAGCAGTACGGACAGGGGGCCTTACAATGAGCAGTTCTTC. Translating gives CASSTDRGPYNEQFF.